The 25 T cell receptor beta chains given below trace back to one sample, sequenced in a study of blood T cell repertoires in COVID-19. Only in-frame clones appear in the TCRdb table, and some are missing; sequencing was by immunoSEQ multiplex PCR. The repertoire holds tens of thousands of clones, around 85% seen once, with about 4.5% in the top ten. The specimen was peripheral blood. The receptor source for this set is a man over 45 with active COVID-19.

V is TRBV27 and J is TRBJ1-5; 7 bases are a match to TRBD1. The CDR3 loop spans 15 amino acids. Germline V gene sequence: CDR1 MNHEY, CDR2 SMNVEV (reference sequence). After removal of 3 bases from V and 3 bases from J, the junction contained 5 bases not matched to a gene. CDR3 residues: CASSFGQAPNQPQHF. The CDR3 DNA follows: TGTGCCAGCAGTTTCGGACAGGCCCCCAATCAGCCCCAGCATTTT.

The chain couples TRBV5-1 to TRBJ2-2, with a possible D match to TRBD1 (6 bases). The ends were cut back, 4 bases at V and 0 bases at J, with 10 bases in the middle. CDR1 and CDR2 (germline): SGHRS, YFSETQ. The CDR3 runs 15 residues. The CDR3 loop is CASSQTGSNTGELFF. The CDR3 coding sequence is TGCGCCAGCAGCCAGACAGGTTCGAACACCGGGGAGCTGTTTTTT.

This clone was detected once. This chain links TRBV29-1 with TRBJ2-7; D is possibly TRBD1 (6 bases). The V end lost 4 bases, the J end lost 3 bases, and 13 bases lay between the germline ends. The V gene's germline CDR1 is SQVTM and CDR2 ANQGSEA. This CDR3 is 13 amino acids long. The CDR3 DNA follows: TGCAGCGTTGTCCCGGGACAAAACTACGAGCAGTACTTC. Encoded protein: CSVVPGQNYEQYF.

The genes are TRBV4-1 and TRBJ1-4; 7 bases map to TRBD1. The germline CDR1 and CDR2 sequences are MGHRA and YSYEKL. This CDR3 has 18 residues. V trimming: 3 bases; J trimming: 7 bases; junction bases outside the gene matches: 17. The CDR3 DNA is TGCGCCAGCAGCCATCCGGGGAGCAAGGACAGGAAGAGTGAAAAACTGTTTTTT. Translation: CASSHPGSKDRKSEKLFF.

V gene TRBV20-1 combines with J gene TRBJ2-5; 9 bases fit TRBD1. With 3 bases clipped from V and 4 bases from J, the junction kept 9 bases outside the gene matches. This CDR3 is 15 amino acids long. Germline CDR1 is DFQATT and CDR2 is SNEGSKA (reference sequence). The CDR3 reads CSASEGGDRVETQYF. For the CDR3, the DNA is TGCAGTGCTAGTGAGGGAGGGGACAGGGTAGAGACCCAGTACTTC.

In this sample, this clone turned up once. This chain uses TRBV5-4 with TRBJ1-4; 7 bases are shared with TRBD1. J gave up 5 bases and V 5 bases, and 6 bases lay outside the gene matches. CDR3 length: 14 amino acids. From germline, CDR1 is SGHNT and CDR2 YYREEE (reference sequence). The CDR3 DNA sequence: TGTGCCAGCAGTCGGGACAGATTGAATGAAAAACTGTTTTTT. This sequence encodes CASSRDRLNEKLFF.

V is TRBV9 and J is TRBJ2-1, with 11 bases that match TRBD2. V trimming: 4 bases; J trimming: 7 bases; junction bases outside the gene matches: 7. The CDR3 is 15 residues long. Germline values: CDR1 SGDLS, CDR2 YYNGEE. The CDR3, as DNA: TGTGCCAGCAGCAATAGCGGGGGGGCCCAAAATGAGCAGTTCTTC. Encoded protein: CASSNSGGAQNEQFF.

This sequence joins TRBV18 and TRBJ2-5; a possible D gene is TRBD2 (6 bases). Looked up from germline, CDR1 is KGHSH and CDR2 is LQKENI. V was clipped by 5 bases and J by 5 bases, with 12 bases between them. The CDR3 covers 13 residues. CDR3 nucleotide sequence: TGTGCCAGCTCAGAAGGGGAGGTCGAGACCCAGTACTTC. Residues: CASSEGEVETQYF.

The chain uses TRBV19 and TRBJ1-5; possible D gene TRBD1, 5 bases. The CDR3 spans 14 residues. Germline V CDR1 and CDR2: LNHDA, SQIVND (reference sequence). With 3 bases removed from V and 5 bases from J, the gap between germline ends came to 11 bases. The CDR3 here is CASSIRQLDQPQHF. CDR3 bases: TGTGCCAGTAGTATCAGACAGCTCGATCAGCCCCAGCATTTT.

The chain recombines TRBV12-2 with TRBJ1-2; the table's D call of TRBD1 was not tested on the DNA. TRBV12-2 corresponds to a pseudogene. The CDR3 spans 17 residues. The CDR3 DNA follows: TGTGCAAGTCGCTTAGAGGGGGAGAGGCAGGATCACTATGGCTACACCTTC. Residues: CASRLEGERQDHYGYTF.

The V gene is TRBV4-3, the J gene TRBJ1-1; tentative D call: TRBD1 (5 bases). CDR1 and CDR2 from the germline V gene are LGHNA and YSLEER. Deletions cut 0 bases from V and 4 bases from J, with 6 bases between. The length of the CDR3 is 13 residues. The CDR3 reads CASSQDGGTEAFF. The CDR3 DNA reads as TGCGCCAGCAGCCAAGACGGGGGCACTGAAGCTTTCTTT.

V and J are TRBV2 and TRBJ2-7; TRBD2 aligns across 8 bases. The V gene end was trimmed by 4 bases and the J gene end by 3 bases; junction bases not matched to a gene: 8. The germline V gene has CDR1 SNHLY and CDR2 FYNNEI. CDR3 length equals 15 residues. The CDR3 region is CASSVEAGVFYEQYF. CDR3 coding DNA: TGTGCCAGCAGTGTAGAAGCGGGGGTATTCTACGAGCAGTACTTC.

The chain combines TRBV5-1 with TRBJ2-7, with 7 bases that match TRBD1. Trimming removed 4 bases from V and 0 bases from J; junction bases left unmatched: 10. Germline V gene sequence: CDR1 SGHRS, CDR2 YFSETQ. The CDR3 totals 16 residues. The CDR3 loop is CASSPLMDRSSYEQYF. The CDR3 DNA follows: TGCGCCAGCAGCCCCCTTATGGACAGGAGCTCCTACGAGCAGTACTTC.

V is TRBV7-6 and J is TRBJ2-3, with a tentative D call TRBD2 (6 bases). The V gene's germline CDR1 is SGHVS and CDR2 FNYEAQ. V was trimmed by 5 bases and J by 3 bases, leaving 15 bases between them. CDR3 length equals 15 residues. Here the CDR3 DNA reads TGTGCCAGCAGCCCGACTGGGACTTCTACAGATACGCAGTATTTT. Protein product: CASSPTGTSTDTQYF. Using reference TRBV7-6 and TRBJ2-3 for the parts outside the CDR3, the full variable domain is GAGVSQSPRYKVTKRGQDVALRCDPISGHVSLYWYRQALGQGPEFLTYFNYEAQQDKSGLPNDRFSAERPEGSISTLTIQRTEQRDSAMYRCASSPTGTSTDTQYFGPGTRLTVL.

The chain recombines TRBV7-8 with TRBJ2-7; D might be TRBD1 (5 bases). The germline V gene has CDR1 SGHVS and CDR2 FQNEAQ. Trimming shortened V by 3 bases and J by 7 bases, and 16 bases separated the two germline ends. The CDR3 runs to 14 residues. The CDR3 here is CASSFWGRTTEQYF. The CDR3 DNA follows: TGTGCCAGCAGCTTCTGGGGCAGGACAACGGAGCAGTACTTC.

The genes are TRBV10-3 and TRBJ1-2; possibly TRBD1 for D (6 bases). This CDR3 is built from 13 residues. V was shortened by 5 bases and J by 5 bases, with 12 bases between the two germline ends. Germline V gene data show CDR1 as ENHRY and CDR2 as SYGVKD. In nucleotides, the CDR3 is TGTGCCATCAGTCCGGACAGATCATATGGCTACACCTTC. It translates to CAISPDRSYGYTF.

The rearrangement links TRBV7-6 to TRBJ1-5, with D perhaps TRBD1 (5 bases). Trimming removed 5 bases at V and 10 bases at J, with 15 bases between. The CDR3 sequence is 13 residues long. Germline lookup yields CDR1 SGHVS and CDR2 FNYEAQ. CDR3 region: CASSEGTSFPQHF. CDR3 coding DNA: TGTGCCAGCAGCGAGGGGACTTCTTTTCCCCAGCATTTT. Full variable domain (remainder filled in from reference TRBV7-6 and TRBJ1-5): GAGVSQSPRYKVTKRGQDVALRCDPISGHVSLYWYRQALGQGPEFLTYFNYEAQQDKSGLPNDRFSAERPEGSISTLTIQRTEQRDSAMYRCASSEGTSFPQHFGDGTRLSIL.

This clone was counted between two and nine times. V is TRBV12-3 or TRBV12-4 and J is TRBJ2-1; D unresolved. The germline V and J ends were trimmed by 3 bases and 3 bases, with 3 bases remaining between them. CDR3 size: 12 residues. The CDR3 sequence is CASSFYYNEQFF. Here the CDR3 DNA reads TGTGCCAGCAGTTTTTACTACAATGAGCAGTTCTTC.

This sequence joins TRBV2 and TRBJ1-4, with a tentative D call TRBD1 (5 bases). The ends were cut back, 2 bases at V and 3 bases at J, with 13 bases in the middle. Germline CDR1 is SNHLY and CDR2 is FYNNEI. This CDR3 is 16 amino acids long. In DNA form, the CDR3 reads TGTGCCAGCAGTGAAAACAGCCAAGGGGCTAATGAAAAACTGTTTTTT. This encodes CASSENSQGANEKLFF.

This clone was recorded at least ten times. The chain links TRBV11-2 to TRBJ2-7; TRBD1 might be the D (6 bases). The CDR3 is 16 amino acids. Germline-derived CDR1 and CDR2 are SGHAT and FQNNGV. Trimming left V 1 base short and J 4 bases short, with 17 bases between. As DNA, the CDR3 is TGTGCCAGCAGCTTAGGACGGACAGCCTCCCCATACGAGCAGTACTTC. Encoded protein: CASSLGRTASPYEQYF.

The chain is built from TRBV11-2 and TRBJ2-5; possibly TRBD2 for D (5 bases). Germline V lookup: CDR1 SGHAT, CDR2 FQNNGV. This CDR3 has 15 amino acids. The germline V and J ends were trimmed by 6 bases and 5 bases, with 19 bases remaining between them. The CDR3, as DNA: TGTGCCAGCAGTTCTCAGCGGCAGGCTGGGGAGACCCAGTACTTC. It encodes CASSSQRQAGETQYF.

The chain carries TRBV7-2 and TRBJ2-3, with TRBD2 as a possible D gene (6 bases). The germline CDR1 and CDR2 sequences are SGHTA and FQGNSA. V lost 8 bases and J 4 bases, leaving 13 bases between the germline ends. The CDR3 contains 13 residues. This chain's CDR3 is CASRPTGADTQYF. The DNA of the CDR3 is TGTGCCAGCCGTCCGACGGGGGCAGATACGCAGTATTTT.

This chain joins TRBV6-6 and TRBJ2-7, with D possibly TRBD2 on 6 matching bases. The V gene's germline CDR1 is MNHNY and CDR2 SVGAGI (reference sequence). The V and J ends lost 5 bases and 3 bases respectively, with 11 bases between them. The CDR3 length is 13 residues. CDR3 in DNA: TGTGCCAGCAGTCGCGGGACTTTCTACGAGCAGTACTTC. Its translation: CASSRGTFYEQYF.

This clone is a singleton in its sample. V and J are TRBV28 and TRBJ1-5; D is perhaps TRBD1 (6 bases). Germline CDR1 MDHEN, CDR2 SYDVKM. Trimming removed 8 bases from V and 5 bases from J, with 16 bases in between. This CDR3 has 14 residues. The CDR3 loop reads CASRRQGKHQPQHF. CDR3 in DNA: TGTGCCAGCCGTAGGCAGGGGAAGCATCAGCCCCAGCATTTT.

The chain carries TRBV5-6 and TRBJ1-4; TRBD1 might be the D (6 bases). Per germline, CDR1 SGHDT and CDR2 YYEEEE. V was cut by 0 bases and J by 8 bases, with 14 bases left in between. CDR3 size: 15 residues. CDR3 sequence (DNA): TGTGCCAGCAGCTTGGGGGCAGGGGCTGGAGAAAAACTGTTTTTT. Amino acid sequence: CASSLGAGAGEKLFF. Full variable domain (missing parts from reference TRBV5-6 and TRBJ1-4): DAGVTQSPTHLIKTRGQQVTLRCSPKSGHDTVSWYQQALGQGPQFIFQYYEEEERQRGNFPDRFSGHQFPNYSSELNVNALLLGDSALYLCASSLGAGAGEKLFFGSGTQLSVL.